A single sample gave rise to the 14 T cell receptor beta chains below, sequenced in a study of CD8+ T cells in alopecia areata. The authors extracted RNA and reverse transcribed it into cDNA as the sequencing template. Profiling relied on immunoSEQ multiplex PCR, and the TCRdb table lists in-frame clones only, not all of them. The sample shows around 190,000 clones, around three fifths of them seen only once. Sequencing used CD8+ T cells sorted from blood. The receptors derive from a human donor in good health.

Points on this clone: This sample includes further DNA sequences coding for the same CDR3. CDR3 region: CASSPPGGEQYF. The CDR3 nucleotides read TGCGCCAGCAGCCCCCCCGGTGGCGAGCAGTACTTC. This chain links TRBV4-1 with TRBJ2-7, with no clear D. The CDR3 has 12 residues. V was cut by 4 bases and J by 6 bases, with 10 bases left in between. CDR1 MGHRA and CDR2 YSYEKL come from the germline V gene.

V usage is TRBV7-9 and J usage is TRBJ2-4, with no clear D. The CDR3 runs 15 residues. Germline CDR1 reads SEHNR; CDR2 reads FQNEAQ (reference sequence). With 5 bases removed from V and 2 bases from J, the gap between germline ends came to 13 bases. CDR3 region: CASSPPLPTKNIQYF. CDR3 DNA sequence: TGTGCCAGCAGCCCCCCACTACCAACCAAAAACATTCAGTACTTC. The full variable domain, completed using reference TRBV7-9 and TRBJ2-4, is DTGVSQNPRHKITKRGQNVTFRCDPISEHNRLYWYRQTLGQGPEFLTYFQNEAQLEKSRLLSDRFSAERPKGSFSTLEIQRTEQGDSAMYLCASSPPLPTKNIQYFGAGTRLSVL.

This clone was counted only a few times. The chain employs TRBV7-9 and TRBJ2-3; 10 bases agree with TRBD2. Germline V gene sequence: CDR1 SEHNR, CDR2 FQNEAQ (reference sequence). The CDR3 has 16 residues. V shed 6 bases and J 2 bases; nucleotides not matched to a gene: 8. This CDR3 is CASSPGLAENTDTQYF. CDR3 DNA sequence: TGTGCCAGCAGTCCCGGACTAGCGGAGAACACAGATACGCAGTATTTT.

The rearrangement uses TRBV6-1 and TRBJ2-7; TRBD2 aligns across 10 bases. This CDR3 is 16 amino acids long. The V gene's germline CDR1 is MNHNS and CDR2 SASEGT. V lost 1 base and J lost 6; bases outside the gene matches: 9. CDR3 amino acids: CASSEEAAGGLGEQYF. The CDR3 coding sequence is TGTGCCAGCAGTGAAGAGGCAGCGGGGGGGCTGGGCGAGCAGTACTTC.

This clone was picked up one time. The chain is built from TRBV15 and TRBJ1-3; no firm D call. CDR1 LNHNV and CDR2 YYDKDF come from the germline V gene (reference sequence). The CDR3 length is 16 residues. Trimming cost V 0 bases and J 0 bases, with 9 bases left between them. The CDR3: CATSRDLGASGNTIYF. The CDR3 DNA is TGTGCCACCAGCAGAGATCTGGGAGCCTCTGGAAACACCATATATTTT.

In its sample, this clone was seen a few times. The gene calls are TRBV19 and TRBJ1-2; D unclear. Germline CDR1 reads LNHDA; CDR2 reads SQIVND (reference sequence). The CDR3 is made up of 11 amino acids. V dropped 1 base and J dropped 10 bases, with 7 bases sitting between them. The CDR3 loop reads CASSIGILYTF. CDR3 nucleotides: TGTGCCAGTAGTATAGGGATACTCTACACCTTC.

The chain recombines TRBV29-1 with TRBJ1-1, with a weak D call TRBD1 (6 bases). Trimming removed 6 bases at V and 6 bases at J, with 20 bases between. Germline values: CDR1 SQVTM, CDR2 ANQGSEA. The CDR3 runs 14 residues. CDR3 residues: CSVTITGFYPEAFF. CDR3 sequence (DNA): TGCAGCGTCACAATTACAGGGTTTTATCCTGAAGCTTTCTTT.

The chain carries TRBV2 and TRBJ1-4, with a possible D match to TRBD1 (6 bases). The CDR3 runs to 14 residues. Germline-derived CDR1 and CDR2 are SNHLY and FYNNEI. Trimming left V 1 base short and J 6 bases short, with 9 bases between. For the CDR3, the DNA is TGTGCCAGCAGTGAAGACAGGGCGGATGAAAAACTGTTTTTT. This gives the protein CASSEDRADEKLFF.

This clone was seen a few times. The J gene is TRBJ2-2, the V gene TRBV10-3; 14 bases agree with TRBD2. Germline trimming cut 7 bases from V and 4 bases from J; bases unmatched to any gene: 5. This CDR3 region has 16 residues. The germline V gene encodes CDR1 ENHRY and CDR2 SYGVKD. For the CDR3, the DNA is TGTGCCATCATGGGGACTAGCGGGGGCAGCACCGGGGAGCTGTTTTTT. Amino acid sequence: CAIMGTSGGSTGELFF.

On this clone: Other nucleotide sequences in the sample specify the same CDR3. This chain uses TRBV6-4 with TRBJ2-3; TRBD2 matches at 10 bases. CDR1 is MRHNA, CDR2 SNTAGT, per germline. V dropped 4 bases and J dropped 3; count of bases not matched to a gene: 4. The CDR3 length is 15 residues. The CDR3 loop is CASSGSGGATDTQYF. The CDR3 DNA follows: TGTGCCAGCAGTGGGAGCGGGGGGGCTACAGATACGCAGTATTTT.

The chain links TRBV29-1 to TRBJ2-7; the D gene could be TRBD1 or TRBD2 (5 bases each). CDR3 length: 13 residues. Germline V gives CDR1 SQVTM, CDR2 ANQGSEA. V was trimmed by 3 bases and J by 3 bases, leaving 12 bases between them. CDR3 sequence (DNA): TGCAGCGTTGACACATCAGGGAGCTACGAGCAGTACTTC. It codes for CSVDTSGSYEQYF.

This clone has more than one count but fewer than ten. The rearrangement uses TRBV7-9 and TRBJ1-2; D is unresolved. The germline gives CDR1 SEHNR, CDR2 FQNEAQ (reference sequence). The V end was cut by 1 base, the J end by 8 bases, with 14 bases between. CDR3 size: 14 residues. DNA of the CDR3: TGTGCCAGCAGCTTAGAAAGGCCCATGCCCGGCTACACCTTC. Translated, it gives CASSLERPMPGYTF.

This clone has only a few counts. The rearrangement links TRBV7-8 to TRBJ2-7; TRBD1 matches 7 bases. This CDR3 comprises 14 residues. From germline, CDR1 is SGHVS and CDR2 FQNEAQ. V gave up 4 bases and J gave up 4 bases; unmatched junction bases: 7. CDR3 nucleotide sequence: TGTGCCAGCAGCTATCGACAGGGTTTTTACGAGCAGTACTTC. It yields the protein CASSYRQGFYEQYF.

In DNA form, the CDR3 reads TGCAGCGTTGACGATCGGTATGGCTACACCTTC. It translates to CSVDDRYGYTF. The chain uses TRBV29-1 and TRBJ1-2; D gene unclear. V lost 3 bases and J lost 5, with 7 bases in between. This CDR3 is 11 amino acids long. Germline CDR1 is SQVTM and CDR2 is ANQGSEA. Using reference TRBV29-1 and TRBJ1-2 for the parts outside the CDR3, the full variable domain is SAVISQKPSRDICQRGTSLTIQCQVDSQVTMMFWYRQQPGQSLTLIATANQGSEATYESGFVIDKFPISRPNLTFSTLTVSNMSPEDSSIYLCSVDDRYGYTFGSGTRLTVV.